A single sample gave rise to the 6 T cell receptor beta chains below, sequenced in a study of sequential checkpoint blockade in melanoma. Profiled with immunoSEQ multiplex PCR; TCRdb holds only in-frame clones, not every one. The profile shows roughly 5,400 clones, 15% to 20% of them singletons. Described treatment: randomized to nivolumab then ipilimumab (arm A) or the reverse (arm B). Sequenced here: tumor tissue (inferred from file names), sampled from a patient given nivolumab and ipilimumab in sequence. These receptors originate from a human donor with melanoma.

This clone occurred a few times. The rearrangement joins TRBV6-8 to TRBJ2-7; 12 nucleotides match TRBD1. The J segment lost 4 bases and the V segment lost 9 bases, leaving 4 bases of the junction unmatched. CDR3 size: 13 residues. The germline V gene encodes CDR1 MNHGY and CDR2 SAAAGT. CDR3 DNA: TGTGCCAGTGGGACAGGGGGCACTTACGAGCAGTACTTC. It yields the protein CASGTGGTYEQYF.

By frequency in the sample, this clone is medium-sized (0.01 to 0.1%). This sequence joins TRBV11-3 and TRBJ2-7; tentatively, D is TRBD1 or TRBD2 (6 bases each). Looked up from germline, CDR1 is SGHNT and CDR2 is YENEEA. This CDR3 spans 16 amino acids. Trimming cost V 4 bases and J 7 bases, with 23 bases left between them. CDR3 protein: CASSSVKAGTWYEQYF. The CDR3 bases are TGTGCCAGCAGCTCCGTCAAGGCGGGGACATGGTATGAGCAGTACTTC.

By share of the sample, this clone is medium-sized. The chain recombines TRBV29-1 with TRBJ1-2; D remains unclear. Per germline, CDR1 SQVTM and CDR2 ANQGSEA. The V end was cut by 4 bases, the J end by 0 bases, with 9 bases between. This CDR3 contains 13 residues. In DNA, the CDR3 is TGCAGCGTTGGTCTCAGACCTAACTATGGCTACACCTTC. This translates into CSVGLRPNYGYTF.

By share, this clone counts as medium-sized (0.01 to 0.1%). The chain is built from TRBV11-3 and TRBJ2-1, with 7 bases that match TRBD1. The CDR3 runs to 15 residues. J was trimmed by 4 bases and V by 3 bases; bases with no gene match: 6. Germline loops: CDR1 SGHNT, CDR2 YENEEA. CDR3 sequence reads: CASSFGDRAYNEQFF. The DNA for the CDR3 is TGTGCCAGCAGCTTCGGCGACAGGGCATACAATGAGCAGTTCTTC.

This chain uses TRBV19 with TRBJ2-4; TRBD1 might be the D (6 bases). Trimming pared 6 bases from V and 4 bases from J, leaving 16 bases between. Per the germline V gene, CDR1 is LNHDA and CDR2 is SQIVND (reference sequence). The CDR3 runs 15 residues. The CDR3 sequence is CASSQGQQIKNIQYF. DNA of the CDR3: TGTGCCAGTAGCCAAGGACAGCAAATTAAAAACATTCAGTACTTC.

Judged by abundance, this clone is medium-sized (0.01 to 0.1%). Other nucleotide sequences in the sample specify the same CDR3. Here the CDR3 DNA reads TGTGCCAGCAGCCTAGGGGACAGGGCCTACAATGAGCAGTTCTTC. This translates into CASSLGDRAYNEQFF. J is TRBJ2-1 and V is TRBV11-3, with TRBD1 identical over 9 bases. J lost 2 bases, V lost 5 bases, and 4 bases had no gene match. The germline V gene encodes CDR1 SGHNT and CDR2 YENEEA. The CDR3 spans 15 residues.